The subject of this entry is one T cell receptor (beta chain). The data are from a study of T cell clones after liver transplantation. V lost 0 bases to trimming and J lost 15 bases, with 12 bases between them. The germline gives CDR1 SNHLY, CDR2 FYNNEI. This CDR3 spans 12 amino acids. Sequencing used immunoSEQ multiplex PCR; TCRdb keeps in-frame clones, though not all of them. The sample lists about 74,000 clones, about 80% occurring once. The TCR was taken from a human donor who received a liver transplant. The sample here was CD4+ T cells from blood, taken before liver transplant. The V call is TRBV2, the J call TRBJ2-1, with D tentatively TRBD1 (5 bases). The CDR3 spells CASSEAFQGLFF. DNA of the CDR3: TGTGCCAGCAGTGAAGCGTTCCAGGGTCTGTTCTTC.